What follows are 21 T cell receptor delta chains derived from one specimen sequenced in a study of Vδ1+ human thymocytes. These receptors have no identified antigens. Sequences come from RNA converted to cDNA by reverse transcription. Pooled V-gene forward primers with one constant-region reverse primer generated the CDR3 amplicons by multiplex PCR. TCRdb re-called clones from the multiplex PCR reads via CATT. The sample contains roughly 55,000 delta-chain clones, 15% of which appear only once. Regarding the study as a whole: In the thymus, TRG and TRD repertoires looked highly polyclonal with Gaussian CDR3 lengths.

The sample was Vdelta1+ gamma-delta thymocytes from the thymus. Specified subset: FACS-sorted CD3+ TCRalphabeta- TCRVdelta1+ TCRVdelta2- thymocytes. The receptors here all came from a boy under two years old who had congenital heart surgery.

V usage is TRDV1 and J usage is TRDJ1; TRDD3 aligns across 8 bases. In germline, CDR1 is TSWWSYY, CDR2 QGS. This CDR3 contains 21 residues. With 0 bases clipped from V and 2 bases from J, the junction kept 20 bases outside the gene matches. This chain's CDR3 is CALGELGSAFLPVGDTDKLIF. In DNA, the CDR3 is TGTGCTCTTGGGGAACTAGGATCGGCCTTCTTACCGGTGGGGGATACCGATAAACTCATCTTT.

The rearrangement links TRDV1 to TRDJ4; 9 nucleotides match TRDD3. Germline V lookup: CDR1 TSWWSYY, CDR2 QGS. V shed 2 bases, J shed 0 bases, and the junction held 19 bases outside the gene matches. The CDR3 has 20 amino acids. CDR3 in DNA: TGTGCTCTTGGGGAATTCGCCTCCTACAAAGCGGGGATACGAGCCAGACCCCTGATCTTT. Translating gives CALGEFASYKAGIRARPLIF.

This clone has only a few counts. The chain employs TRDV1 and TRDJ1; 10 bases line up with TRDD3. Germline CDR1 is TSWWSYY and CDR2 is QGS. The J segment lost 3 bases and the V segment lost 3 bases, leaving 22 bases of the junction unmatched. CDR3 length: 21 amino acids. The DNA for the CDR3 is TGTGCTCTTGGGGAGCCGAAGGGCCTCGTTACTGGGGGATTAGAATCCGATAAACTCATCTTT. It yields the protein CALGEPKGLVTGGLESDKLIF.

The genes are TRDV1 and TRDJ1, with D perhaps given as TRDD1 or TRDD3 (5 bases each). The V end lost 4 bases, the J end lost 0 bases, and 21 bases lay between the germline ends. Germline lookup yields CDR1 TSWWSYY and CDR2 QGS. This CDR3 contains 18 residues. This CDR3 is CALGGLDSQHYYTDKLIF. CDR3 bases: TGTGCTCTTGGGGGTTTGGATAGTCAGCATTACTACACCGATAAACTCATCTTT.

The chain carries TRDV1 and TRDJ1, with D perhaps TRDD3 (6 bases). Germline assignment: CDR1 TSWWSYY and CDR2 QGS. V was pared by 2 bases and J by 7 bases, with 17 bases between. This CDR3 spans 15 amino acids. CDR3: CALGETQAGDAKLIF. In nucleotides, the CDR3 is TGTGCTCTTGGGGAAACTCAGGCTGGGGACGCTAAACTCATCTTT.

The genes are TRDV1 and TRDJ1; D is uncertain. Germline V lookup: CDR1 TSWWSYY, CDR2 QGS. The CDR3 consists of 14 residues. V lost 6 bases and J lost 0, with 11 bases in between. The CDR3 is CALGQEPYTDKLIF. DNA of the CDR3: TGTGCTCTTGGACAGGAGCCCTACACCGATAAACTCATCTTT.

This clone was detected a few times. The rearrangement uses TRDV1 and TRDJ1; 10 nucleotides match TRDD3. Germline V gene lookup returns CDR1 TSWWSYY and CDR2 QGS. V dropped 5 bases and J dropped 0; count of bases not matched to a gene: 30. This CDR3 contains 24 residues. Here the CDR3 DNA reads TGTGCTCTTGGGCAAGGCCTTCCCATCCTTGTACTGGGGGATTACCACCCGTACACCGATAAACTCATCTTT. Protein sequence: CALGQGLPILVLGDYHPYTDKLIF.

A few counts support this clone. The chain is built from TRDV1 and TRDJ1; D call uncertain. CDR1 TSWWSYY and CDR2 QGS come from the germline V gene. Trimming cost V 0 bases and J 6 bases, with 20 bases left between them. CDR3 size: 17 residues. The CDR3 DNA reads TGTGCTCTTGGGGAACTTCGTCCCTCGGCAGTTGGTTATAAACTCATCTTT. It encodes CALGELRPSAVGYKLIF.

The J gene is TRDJ1, the V gene TRDV1; 10 positions agree with TRDD3. The germline gives CDR1 TSWWSYY, CDR2 QGS. The length of the CDR3 is 19 residues. J was trimmed by 0 bases and V by 6 bases; bases with no gene match: 16. The CDR3 loop reads CALGSRCWGIGMYTDKLIF. CDR3 nucleotides: TGTGCTCTTGGTAGTCGTTGCTGGGGGATAGGGATGTACACCGATAAACTCATCTTT.

V is TRDV1 and J is TRDJ1; 12 bases fit TRDD3. Unmatched junction bases numbered 30, after V lost 4 bases and J lost 0 bases. Germline assignment: CDR1 TSWWSYY and CDR2 QGS. The CDR3 consists of 25 residues. This CDR3 is CALGVPHMILPPLLGDTSYTDKLIF. CDR3 coding DNA: TGTGCTCTTGGGGTCCCTCATATGATCCTACCCCCCTTACTGGGGGATACATCGTACACCGATAAACTCATCTTT.

The rearrangement uses TRDV1 and TRDJ1, with 13 bases matching TRDD3. The junction had 26 bases not matched to a gene; V was cut back by 4 bases and J by 0 bases. Germline V gene data show CDR1 as TSWWSYY and CDR2 as QGS. This CDR3 region has 24 residues. The CDR3 DNA reads TGTGCTCTTGGGGTCTCCTTCCTACACGCTATACTGGGGGATACGAAAAGGTACACCGATAAACTCATCTTT. Encoded protein: CALGVSFLHAILGDTKRYTDKLIF.

V and J are TRDV1 and TRDJ1; D is ambiguous. The length of the CDR3 is 19 residues. V lost 3 bases, J lost 2 bases, and 25 bases lay in between. The V gene's germline CDR1 is TSWWSYY and CDR2 QGS. This CDR3 is CALGDPKTTRWCLTDKLIF. The CDR3 nucleotides read TGTGCTCTTGGGGACCCCAAAACTACTCGGTGGTGTTTAACCGATAAACTCATCTTT.

The chain is built from TRDV1 and TRDJ1; 7 bases agree with TRDD3. Germline lookup yields CDR1 TSWWSYY and CDR2 QGS. This CDR3 is built from 19 residues. V lost 1 base to trimming and J lost 0 bases; unmatched junction nucleotides: 14. CDR3 protein: CALGEPPALVGENTDKLIF. CDR3 coding DNA: TGTGCTCTTGGGGAACCCCCTGCATTAGTGGGGGAGAACACCGATAAACTCATCTTT.

This clone was observed a few times. The V call is TRDV1, the J call TRDJ1, with 9 nucleotides matching TRDD2. Per germline, CDR1 TSWWSYY and CDR2 QGS. The length of the CDR3 is 17 residues. With 1 base clipped from V and 6 bases from J, the junction kept 12 bases outside the gene matches. CDR3 nucleotide sequence: TGTGCTCTTGGGGAACCGCCTTCCTACAGGGGGACGCATAAACTCATCTTT. It yields the protein CALGEPPSYRGTHKLIF.

Only a few counts were recorded for this clone. The chain combines TRDV1 with TRDJ1; possible D gene TRDD3, 6 bases. Germline V gene sequence: CDR1 TSWWSYY, CDR2 QGS. Trimming stripped 1 base from V and 2 bases from J, with 20 bases between. The CDR3 sequence is 18 residues long. CDR3 in DNA: TGTGCTCTTGGGGAACGGGGTGGGATAGGTTGTTCAACCGATAAACTCATCTTT. Its translation: CALGERGGIGCSTDKLIF.

A few counts support this clone. The V call is TRDV1, the J call TRDJ1; possible D gene TRDD2, 9 bases. There are 21 residues in the CDR3. From germline, CDR1 is TSWWSYY and CDR2 QGS. Trimming pared 6 bases from V and 0 bases from J, leaving 32 bases between. The CDR3 bases are TGTGCTCTTGGACCCAGCCTTCCTACACTTCACTGGGGGCCAAACACCGATAAACTCATCTTT. It yields the protein CALGPSLPTLHWGPNTDKLIF.

This clone has just a few counts. This chain joins TRDV3 and TRDJ1; TRDD3 is a possible D gene (6 bases). V gave up 2 bases and J gave up 0 bases, with 10 bases separating them. The CDR3 covers 13 residues. Germline CDR1 reads TVYSNPD; CDR2 reads GDNSRS (reference sequence). CDR3 DNA sequence: TGTGCCTTTTATTGGATACACACCGATAAACTCATCTTT. Its protein is CAFYWIHTDKLIF.

This chain uses TRDV1 with TRDJ1, with D possibly TRDD3 on 6 matching bases. Trimming took off 1 base at V and 1 base at J, with 22 bases between the two ends. This CDR3 comprises 19 residues. CDR1 is TSWWSYY and CDR2 is QGS in the germline V gene. CDR3 DNA sequence: TGTGCTCTTGGGGAACCACGACCCGGGGGACCCCTGTGCACCGATAAACTCATCTTT. Translation gives CALGEPRPGGPLCTDKLIF.

This clone came up a few times. The chain links TRDV1 to TRDJ1; 8 bases fit TRDD3. The CDR3 loop spans 17 amino acids. The V segment lost 0 bases and the J segment 2 bases; nucleotides outside the gene matches: 8. CDR1 and CDR2 (germline): TSWWSYY, QGS. The CDR3 DNA follows: TGTGCTCTTGGGGAACTTTGTGGGGGATTCGGAACCGATAAACTCATCTTT. Its protein is CALGELCGGFGTDKLIF.

This sequence joins TRDV1 and TRDJ1; D could derive from TRDD2 or TRDD3 (6 bases each). CDR1 and CDR2 (germline): TSWWSYY, QGS. Trimming shortened V by 2 bases and J by 3 bases, and 31 bases separated the two germline ends. The CDR3 covers 21 residues. Here the CDR3 reads CALGEFPSADAWGPGADKLIF. The CDR3 DNA reads as TGTGCTCTTGGGGAATTCCCTTCCGCAGACGCCTGGGGCCCTGGGGCCGATAAACTCATCTTT.

The gene calls are TRDV1 and TRDJ1; 9 positions agree with TRDD3. Germline CDR1 reads TSWWSYY; CDR2 reads QGS. V lost 4 bases, J lost 0 bases, and 15 bases stayed unmatched. The CDR3 extends over 19 amino acids. CDR3 residues: CALGAESFLGDTYTDKLIF. DNA of the CDR3: TGTGCTCTTGGGGCCGAATCCTTCCTCGGGGATACGTACACCGATAAACTCATCTTT.